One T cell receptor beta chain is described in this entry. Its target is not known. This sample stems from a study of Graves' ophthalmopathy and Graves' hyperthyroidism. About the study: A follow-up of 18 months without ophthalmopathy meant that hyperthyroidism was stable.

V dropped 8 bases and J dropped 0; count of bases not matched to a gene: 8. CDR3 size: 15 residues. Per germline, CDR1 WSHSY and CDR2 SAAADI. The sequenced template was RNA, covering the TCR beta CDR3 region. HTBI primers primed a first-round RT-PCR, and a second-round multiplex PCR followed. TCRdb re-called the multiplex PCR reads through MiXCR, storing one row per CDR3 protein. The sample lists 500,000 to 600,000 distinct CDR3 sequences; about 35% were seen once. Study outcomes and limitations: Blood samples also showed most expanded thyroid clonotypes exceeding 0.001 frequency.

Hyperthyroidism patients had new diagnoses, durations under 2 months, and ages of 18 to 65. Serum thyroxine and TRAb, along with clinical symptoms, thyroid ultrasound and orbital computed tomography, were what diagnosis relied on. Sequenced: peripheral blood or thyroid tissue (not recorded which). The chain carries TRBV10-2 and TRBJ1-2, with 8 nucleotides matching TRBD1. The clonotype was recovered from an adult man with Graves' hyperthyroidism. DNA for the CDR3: TGCGCCAGCCGACTAGCGGGACAGGCTAACTATGGCTACACCTTC. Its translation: CASRLAGQANYGYTF.